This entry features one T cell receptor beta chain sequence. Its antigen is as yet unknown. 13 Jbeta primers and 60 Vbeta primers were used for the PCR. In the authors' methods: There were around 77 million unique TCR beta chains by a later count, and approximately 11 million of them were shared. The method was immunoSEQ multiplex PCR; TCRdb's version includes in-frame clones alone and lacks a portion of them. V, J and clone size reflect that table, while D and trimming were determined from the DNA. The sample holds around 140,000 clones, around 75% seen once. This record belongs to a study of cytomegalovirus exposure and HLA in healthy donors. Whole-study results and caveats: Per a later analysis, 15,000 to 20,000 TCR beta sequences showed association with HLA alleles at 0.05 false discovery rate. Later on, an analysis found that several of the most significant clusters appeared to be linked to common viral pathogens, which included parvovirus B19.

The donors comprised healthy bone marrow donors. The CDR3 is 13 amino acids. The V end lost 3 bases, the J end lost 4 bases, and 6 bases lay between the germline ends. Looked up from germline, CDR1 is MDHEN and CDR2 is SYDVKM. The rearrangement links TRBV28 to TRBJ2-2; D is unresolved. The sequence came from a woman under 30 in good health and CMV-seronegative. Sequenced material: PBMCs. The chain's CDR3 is CASSLVGTGELFF. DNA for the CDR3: TGTGCCAGCAGTTTGGTCGGCACCGGGGAGCTGTTTTTT. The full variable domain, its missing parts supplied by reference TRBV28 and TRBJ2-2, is DVKVTQSSRYLVKRTGEKVFLECVQDMDHENMFWYRQDPGLGLRLIYFSYDVKMKEKGDIPEGYSVSREKKERFSLILESASTNQTSMYLCASSLVGTGELFFGEGSRLTVL.